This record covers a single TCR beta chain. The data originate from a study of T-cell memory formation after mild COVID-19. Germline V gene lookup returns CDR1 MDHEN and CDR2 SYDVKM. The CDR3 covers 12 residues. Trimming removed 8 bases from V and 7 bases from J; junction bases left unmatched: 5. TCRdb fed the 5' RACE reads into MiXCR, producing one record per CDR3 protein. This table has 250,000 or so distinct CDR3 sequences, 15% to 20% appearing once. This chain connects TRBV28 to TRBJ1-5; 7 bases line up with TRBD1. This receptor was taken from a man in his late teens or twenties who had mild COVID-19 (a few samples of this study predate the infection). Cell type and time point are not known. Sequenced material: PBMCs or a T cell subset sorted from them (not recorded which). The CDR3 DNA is TGTGCCAGCGGGGACAGTGGCCAGCCCCAGCATTTT. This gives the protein CASGDSGQPQHF.